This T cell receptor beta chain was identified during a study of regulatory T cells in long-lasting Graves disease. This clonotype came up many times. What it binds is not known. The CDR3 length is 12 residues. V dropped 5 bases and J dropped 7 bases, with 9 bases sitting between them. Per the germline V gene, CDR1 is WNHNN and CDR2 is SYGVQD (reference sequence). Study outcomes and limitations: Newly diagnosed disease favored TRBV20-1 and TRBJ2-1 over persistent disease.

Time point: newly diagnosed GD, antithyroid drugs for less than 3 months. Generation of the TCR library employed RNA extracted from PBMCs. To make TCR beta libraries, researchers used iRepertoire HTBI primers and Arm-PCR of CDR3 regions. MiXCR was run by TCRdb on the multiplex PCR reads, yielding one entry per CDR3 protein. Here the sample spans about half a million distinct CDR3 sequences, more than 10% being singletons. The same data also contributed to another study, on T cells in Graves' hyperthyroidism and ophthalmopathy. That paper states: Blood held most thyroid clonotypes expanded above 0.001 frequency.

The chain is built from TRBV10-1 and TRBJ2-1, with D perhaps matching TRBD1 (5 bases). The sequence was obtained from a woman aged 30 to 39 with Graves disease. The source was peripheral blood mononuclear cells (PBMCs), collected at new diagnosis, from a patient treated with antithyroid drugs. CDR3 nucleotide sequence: TGCGCCAGCAGTAGGGGTTGGAATGAGCAGTTCTTC. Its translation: CASSRGWNEQFF.